One T cell receptor (beta chain) is described in this entry. Its antigen remains unknown. Profiling relied on immunoSEQ multiplex PCR, and the TCRdb table lists in-frame clones only, not all of them. The profile covers approximately 1,000,000 clones, with approximately 80% appearing a single time and more than 0.5% taken by the ten largest. This sample is drawn from a study of shared clonotypes between healthy human individuals. Study-level findings and limits: The genetic and exposure-history diversity represented was limited by few donors.

The CDR3 extends over 17 amino acids. V was trimmed by 7 bases and J by 0 bases, leaving 21 bases between them. Germline V gene data show CDR1 as LNHDA and CDR2 as SQIVND (reference sequence). This clonotype was sampled from a man in his late teens or twenties in good health. Some clones in this sample may be carry-over from other donors' samples. Sequencing was carried out using memory CD4+ T cells from PBMCs. The sample's subset: CD45RA-negative fraction. The V gene is TRBV19, the J gene TRBJ1-1; D is unresolved. CDR3 nucleotides: TGTGCCAGTACCACCGGGTTCTTGCGAGGGATGAACACTGAAGCTTTCTTT. It specifies CASTTGFLRGMNTEAFF.